The TCR beta chain under discussion was sequenced for a study of T cell clonotyping in hematopoietic cell transplantation. Study-wide context: Pretransplant recipient samples were taken after cytoreduction.

Repertoires were generated with immunoSEQ multiplex PCR, while TCRdb's copy carries only in-frame clones and drops some. The data contain 45,000 to 60,000 clones, about nine tenths of them singletons. Indicated time point: recipient sample about 28 days before transplant, after cytoreduction. Blood collection times were about day -28 and days 30, 100, 180 posttransplant. This specimen consisted of peripheral blood mononuclear cells, obtained before stem cell transplant. The receptor comes from a man in his sixties with biphenotypic leukemia. Some clones in this sample may be carry-over from other donors' samples.

The CDR3 sequence is CASARQGHSGNTIYF. The CDR3 DNA reads as TGTGCCAGCGCCCGACAGGGCCACTCTGGAAACACCATATATTTT. This rearrangement joins TRBV6-1 to TRBJ1-3, with TRBD1 matching 7 bases. CDR1 MNHNS and CDR2 SASEGT come from the germline V gene. The V segment lost 8 bases and the J segment 0 bases; nucleotides outside the gene matches: 7. The CDR3 totals 15 residues.